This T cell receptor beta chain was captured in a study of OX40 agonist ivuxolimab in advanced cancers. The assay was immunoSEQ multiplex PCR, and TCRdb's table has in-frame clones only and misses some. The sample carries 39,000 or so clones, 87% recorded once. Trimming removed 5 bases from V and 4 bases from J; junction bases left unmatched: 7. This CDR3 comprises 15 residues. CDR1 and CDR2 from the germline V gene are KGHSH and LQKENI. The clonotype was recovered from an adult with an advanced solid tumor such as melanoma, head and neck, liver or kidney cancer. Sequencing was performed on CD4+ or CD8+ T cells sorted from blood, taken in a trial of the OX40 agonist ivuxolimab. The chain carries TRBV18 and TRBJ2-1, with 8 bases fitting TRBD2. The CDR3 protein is CASSGSGGDYNEQFF. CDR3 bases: TGTGCCAGCTCAGGAAGCGGGGGAGATTACAATGAGCAGTTCTTC.